Shown below are 24 T cell receptor beta chains from a single sample sequenced in a study of shared clonotypes between healthy human individuals. Repertoires were generated with immunoSEQ multiplex PCR, while TCRdb's copy carries only in-frame clones and drops some. The data hold about 2.4 million clones, with roughly nine tenths observed a single time. Sequenced material: naive CD4+ T cells sorted from blood. Subset of the sample: CD45RA+ positively selected. The receptors were sampled from a man between 18 and 35 years old in good health.

This chain joins TRBV27 and TRBJ1-2; the D is unclear. CDR3 length: 13 residues. The germline V gene has CDR1 MNHEY and CDR2 SMNVEV (reference sequence). Between the trimmed V and J ends, which lost 5 bases and 4 bases, there was a span of 11 bases. CDR3 DNA sequence: TGTGCCAGCAGTCCTGAGTCGGCCTATGGCTACACCTTC. This codes for CASSPESAYGYTF.

The chain employs TRBV19 and TRBJ1-1, with D unresolved. V was trimmed by 3 bases and J by 1 base, leaving 12 bases between them. Looked up from germline, CDR1 is LNHDA and CDR2 is SQIVND (reference sequence). This CDR3 comprises 15 residues. CDR3 sequence reads: CASSMGYRGNTEAFF. The CDR3 nucleotides are TGTGCCAGTAGTATGGGGTACCGAGGGAACACTGAAGCTTTCTTT.

The genes are TRBV5-4 and TRBJ1-1; D remains unclear. The CDR3 loop spans 13 amino acids. CDR1 and CDR2 (germline): SGHNT, YYREEE (reference sequence). V was shortened by 4 bases and J by 0 bases, with 7 bases between the two germline ends. DNA of the CDR3: TGTGCCAGCAGCGGGTGGATGAACACTGAAGCTTTCTTT. This codes for CASSGWMNTEAFF.

CDR3 amino acids: CASSFGQGLRAYEQYF. In DNA form, the CDR3 reads TGTGCCAGCAGTTTTGGACAGGGCTTAAGAGCCTACGAGCAGTACTTC. The genes are TRBV28 and TRBJ2-7; 8 bases are shared with TRBD1. V shed 3 bases, J shed 2 bases, and the junction held 9 bases outside the gene matches. Germline V gene data show CDR1 as MDHEN and CDR2 as SYDVKM. The CDR3 contains 16 residues.

J is TRBJ1-4 and V is TRBV5-6; no firm D call. The CDR3 is 13 residues long. Germline CDR1 SGHDT, CDR2 YYEEEE. Trimming removed 2 bases from V and 5 bases from J, with 7 bases in between. CDR3 in amino acids: CASSLGVNEKLFF. CDR3 DNA sequence: TGTGCCAGCAGCTTAGGAGTGAATGAAAAACTGTTTTTT. Full variable domain (outside the CDR3, taken from reference TRBV5-6 and TRBJ1-4): DAGVTQSPTHLIKTRGQQVTLRCSPKSGHDTVSWYQQALGQGPQFIFQYYEEEERQRGNFPDRFSGHQFPNYSSELNVNALLLGDSALYLCASSLGVNEKLFFGSGTQLSVL.

This sequence joins TRBV18 and TRBJ1-3, with D possibly matching TRBD1 (5 bases). V was pared by 4 bases and J by 7 bases, with 17 bases between. There are 15 residues in the CDR3. Looked up from germline, CDR1 is KGHSH and CDR2 is LQKENI. The CDR3 sequence is CASSLQDSTSNTIYF. The CDR3 coding sequence is TGTGCCAGCTCACTTCAAGACAGCACGAGTAACACCATATATTTT.

This clone was seen just once. CDR3 sequence reads: CASSQEGKQSYNSPLHF. The CDR3 coding sequence is TGCGCCAGCAGCCAAGAGGGTAAGCAGTCCTATAATTCACCCCTCCACTTT. The V gene is TRBV4-3, the J gene TRBJ1-6; D remains ambiguous. The CDR3 is made up of 17 amino acids. V shed 0 bases and J shed 1 base, with 10 bases lying between them. Germline V CDR1 and CDR2: LGHNA, YSLEER.

The V call is TRBV7-2, the J call TRBJ1-3, with D unclear. Deletions cut 1 base from V and 6 bases from J, with 7 bases between. The CDR3 has 13 amino acids. Germline V gene sequence: CDR1 SGHTA, CDR2 FQGNSA. The CDR3 loop reads CASSLVTENTIYF. CDR3 coding DNA: TGTGCCAGCAGCTTAGTAACGGAAAACACCATATATTTT.

The count of this clone is one. The chain carries TRBV10-2 and TRBJ1-5; no reliable D call. This CDR3 contains 13 residues. Germline V gene sequence: CDR1 WSHSY, CDR2 SAAADI. V lost 7 bases and J lost 3, with 10 bases in between. The CDR3 DNA reads TGCGCCAGCACGTACAGCCACAATCAGCCCCAGCATTTT. This translates into CASTYSHNQPQHF.

The chain uses TRBV5-4 and TRBJ1-2; D is possibly TRBD1 (6 bases). The CDR3 is 15 residues long. V dropped 0 bases and J dropped 4 bases, with 13 bases sitting between them. Germline V gene data show CDR1 as SGHNT and CDR2 as YYREEE (reference sequence). The CDR3, as DNA: TGTGCCAGCAGCTTGGCCGGACAGTCCTCCTATGGCTACACCTTC. Its protein product is CASSLAGQSSYGYTF.

V is TRBV2 and J is TRBJ2-5, with a possible D match to TRBD2 (6 bases). The germline gives CDR1 SNHLY, CDR2 FYNNEI. The CDR3 runs 16 residues. V was shortened by 4 bases and J by 4 bases, with 19 bases between the two germline ends. CDR3 sequence (DNA): TGTGCCAGCAGTGGGTGGGTAGCGGATAGGGGAGAGACCCAGTACTTC. It yields the protein CASSGWVADRGETQYF.

The V call is TRBV4-1, the J call TRBJ1-2; 8 bases line up with TRBD1. The CDR3 covers 15 residues. With 2 bases clipped from V and 8 bases from J, the junction kept 10 bases outside the gene matches. Germline CDR1 is MGHRA and CDR2 is YSYEKL. The CDR3: CASSQQTGDPGGYTF. DNA of the CDR3: TGCGCCAGCAGCCAACAGACAGGGGACCCTGGAGGCTACACCTTC.

CDR3: CASSVQGPSEAFF. In nucleotides, the CDR3 is TGTGCCAGCTCAGTACAGGGGCCCTCGGAAGCTTTCTTT. The chain carries TRBV18 and TRBJ1-1, with 7 bases identical to TRBD1. Per germline, CDR1 KGHSH and CDR2 LQKENI. CDR3 length: 13 residues. V trimming: 5 bases; J trimming: 8 bases; junction bases outside the gene matches: 8.

This clone turned up a few times. The chain joins TRBV19 to TRBJ2-1; 7 bases fit TRBD2. The length of the CDR3 is 13 residues. V was pared by 5 bases and J by 7 bases, with 5 bases of the junction left unmatched. Germline V lookup: CDR1 LNHDA, CDR2 SQIVND (reference sequence). The chain's CDR3 is CASSLRGRNEQFF. The CDR3 nucleotides read TGTGCCAGTAGTTTGCGGGGGAGGAATGAGCAGTTCTTC.

The gene calls are TRBV4-1 and TRBJ1-2; no firm D call. Germline loops: CDR1 MGHRA, CDR2 YSYEKL. The CDR3 has 14 residues. Trimming removed 1 base from V and 1 base from J, with 7 bases in between. CDR3 sequence: CASSQVPGNYGYTF. CDR3 nucleotide sequence: TGCGCCAGCAGCCAAGTCCCCGGTAACTATGGCTACACCTTC.

This rearrangement joins TRBV14 to TRBJ2-2; tentative D call: TRBD2 (6 bases). The germline V gene has CDR1 SGHDN and CDR2 FVKESK. Trimming left V 1 base short and J 5 bases short, with 14 bases between. The CDR3 runs to 16 residues. The CDR3 sequence is CASSQVRPAGTGELFF. The CDR3 nucleotides are TGTGCCAGCAGCCAAGTCAGGCCCGCGGGGACCGGGGAGCTGTTTTTT.

This rearrangement joins TRBV11-2 to TRBJ2-1; 12 positions agree with TRBD1. With V trimmed by 4 bases and J by 9 bases, 10 bases remained unmatched. The CDR3 sequence is 16 residues long. Germline CDR1 reads SGHAT; CDR2 reads FQNNGV. The CDR3 sequence: CASSYFRGQGAGEQFF. The CDR3 DNA reads as TGTGCCAGCAGCTACTTCCGGGGACAGGGGGCCGGTGAGCAGTTCTTC.

The chain combines TRBV7-8 with TRBJ2-5; D unresolved. CDR3 length: 15 amino acids. CDR1 and CDR2 (germline): SGHVS, FQNEAQ. The germline V and J ends were trimmed by 0 bases and 1 base, with 9 bases remaining between them. The CDR3 DNA is TGTGCCAGCAGCTTAGCGCGACTGTTCCAAGAGACCCAGTACTTC. Translation: CASSLARLFQETQYF.

The rearrangement uses TRBV6-6 and TRBJ2-7; D call uncertain. Trimming cost V 5 bases and J 3 bases, with 14 bases left between them. This CDR3 spans 14 amino acids. The germline V gene encodes CDR1 MNHNY and CDR2 SVGAGI (reference sequence). The CDR3 loop is CASSGLWAGYEQYF. The CDR3 bases are TGTGCCAGCAGTGGCCTTTGGGCAGGCTACGAGCAGTACTTC.

The V and J genes are TRBV6-6 and TRBJ1-6; D remains ambiguous. Germline values: CDR1 MNHNY, CDR2 SVGAGI (reference sequence). Trimming removed 6 bases at V and 4 bases at J, with 13 bases between. CDR3 length equals 15 residues. The CDR3 loop reads CASRLDRQYNSPLHF. CDR3 in DNA: TGTGCCAGCAGATTGGACCGGCAGTATAATTCACCCCTCCACTTT.

A word on this clone: Other DNA variants within this sample encode the same CDR3. J is TRBJ2-1 and V is TRBV5-1; 12 bases match TRBD2. Trimming removed 3 bases from V and 3 bases from J; junction bases left unmatched: 1. The germline CDR1 and CDR2 sequences are SGHRS and YFSETQ. This CDR3 has 15 residues. CDR3 DNA: TGCGCCAGCAGCTCGGGACTAGCGGGCTACAATGAGCAGTTCTTC. Translated: CASSSGLAGYNEQFF.

Points on this clone: Other nucleotide sequences from this sample produce the same CDR3. V is TRBV18 and J is TRBJ1-1; D is uncertain. CDR1 and CDR2 (germline): KGHSH, LQKENI. Trimming took 1 base from V and 3 from J, leaving 6 bases between them. CDR3 length equals 13 residues. This CDR3 is CASSPQGDTEAFF. The DNA of the CDR3 is TGTGCCAGCTCACCACAGGGCGACACTGAAGCTTTCTTT.

CDR3 residues: CASSTGDQSSYEQYF. Here the CDR3 DNA reads TGTGCCAGTAGTACTGGCGACCAAAGCTCCTACGAGCAGTACTTC. The chain employs TRBV19 and TRBJ2-7; D gene unclear. Per germline, CDR1 LNHDA and CDR2 SQIVND (reference sequence). Trimming took 4 bases from V and 0 from J, leaving 13 bases between them. CDR3 length: 15 amino acids.

The rearrangement uses TRBV7-6 and TRBJ2-1; 10 bases match TRBD2. V lost 5 bases to trimming and J lost 4 bases; unmatched junction nucleotides: 8. Germline V CDR1 and CDR2: SGHVS, FNYEAQ. The CDR3 has 16 amino acids. CDR3 protein: CASSPYSGGSYNEQFF. CDR3 bases: TGTGCCAGCAGCCCCTATAGCGGGGGGTCTTACAATGAGCAGTTCTTC.